These 21 T cell receptor beta chains were sequenced from one sample in a study of shared clonotypes between healthy human individuals. Naive CD8 cells lacked CD45RO, underwent positive selection for CCR7 and left out terminally differentiated effector memory CD45RA+ cells. Some clones are missing from TCRdb's copy, which holds only in-frame ones; the method was immunoSEQ multiplex PCR. The table records hundreds of thousands of clones, approximately 95% of them present only once. Input material: naive CD8+ T cells sorted from blood. Every receptor here comes from a woman in her 30s in good health.

The chain has TRBV28 and TRBJ1-4; a weak D match, TRBD1 (6 bases). The CDR3 is 15 residues long. Germline V gene data show CDR1 as MDHEN and CDR2 as SYDVKM. Deletions cut 7 bases from V and 5 bases from J, with 17 bases between. The CDR3 DNA reads as TGTGCCAGCACCTCCACAGGGTTCCAAAATGAAAAACTGTTTTTT. Its translation is CASTSTGFQNEKLFF. Full variable domain (missing parts from reference TRBV28 and TRBJ1-4): DVKVTQSSRYLVKRTGEKVFLECVQDMDHENMFWYRQDPGLGLRLIYFSYDVKMKEKGDIPEGYSVSREKKERFSLILESASTNQTSMYLCASTSTGFQNEKLFFGSGTQLSVL.

The V call is TRBV27, the J call TRBJ2-3, with a weak D call TRBD1 (5 bases). Germline CDR1 and CDR2: MNHEY and SMNVEV (reference sequence). The CDR3 spans 15 residues. Trimming left V 0 bases short and J 0 bases short, with 7 bases between. CDR3 region: CASSLSGDSTDTQYF. The DNA of the CDR3 is TGTGCCAGCAGTTTATCAGGGGATAGCACAGATACGCAGTATTTT.

The CDR3 reads CASSLWREKGGELFF. DNA of the CDR3: TGTGCCAGCAGCTTATGGCGGGAGAAGGGCGGGGAGCTGTTTTTT. V and J are TRBV5-4 and TRBJ2-2; 7 bases align to TRBD2. With V trimmed by 2 bases and J by 7 bases, 8 bases remained unmatched. The germline CDR1 and CDR2 sequences are SGHNT and YYREEE (reference sequence). This CDR3 spans 15 amino acids.

Concerning this clone itself: This same CDR3 is encoded by further DNA sequences in the sample. This rearrangement joins TRBV2 to TRBJ2-7; no clear D gene. The CDR3 loop spans 11 amino acids. In germline, CDR1 is SNHLY, CDR2 FYNNEI. V was cut by 6 bases and J by 3 bases, with 6 bases left in between. The CDR3 DNA reads TGTGCCAGCAGGGATCGCTACGAGCAGTACTTC. Protein sequence: CASRDRYEQYF.

Notes on this clone: At one boundary the junction diverges from the germline segment, which might be a read error. This chain uses TRBV30 with TRBJ1-2; 9 nucleotides agree with TRBD1. The CDR3 runs 15 residues. CDR1 and CDR2 (germline): GTSNPN, SVGIG (reference sequence). CDR3 in amino acids: CAWRGYRGQGYSYTF. The CDR3 DNA reads TGTGCCTGGAGGGGGTACAGGGGGCAGGGCTATAGCTACACCTTC.

CDR3 sequence (DNA): TGTGCCAGCAGGATCGATATTAGCGGGGAGGGTTACAATGAGCAGTTCTTC. Its protein product is CASRIDISGEGYNEQFF. The chain combines TRBV28 with TRBJ2-1, with TRBD2 identical over 8 bases. V lost 6 bases and J lost 4; bases outside the gene matches: 14. The germline V gene has CDR1 MDHEN and CDR2 SYDVKM. The CDR3 runs 17 residues.

V and J are TRBV4-2 and TRBJ2-2; D possibly corresponds to TRBD2 (5 bases). CDR3 length: 15 amino acids. Germline V gene data show CDR1 as LGHNA and CDR2 as YNFKEQ. The ends were cut back, 0 bases at V and 5 bases at J, with 10 bases in the middle. CDR3 bases: TGTGCCAGCAGCCAAGATGGGCGGGTGACCGGGGAGCTGTTTTTT. Protein: CASSQDGRVTGELFF.

This chain uses TRBV4-1 with TRBJ1-5; TRBD1 matches 9 bases. The germline CDR1 and CDR2 sequences are MGHRA and YSYEKL. CDR3 size: 16 residues. The J segment lost 4 bases and the V segment lost 0 bases, leaving 4 bases of the junction unmatched. In DNA form, the CDR3 reads TGCGCCAGCAGCCAAGATGGGGACAGGGATAATCAGCCCCAGCATTTT. Translated: CASSQDGDRDNQPQHF.

This chain connects TRBV14 to TRBJ2-1; 11 nucleotides agree with TRBD2. Losses at the gene ends were 0 bases for V and 7 bases for J; bases not matched to a gene: 11. Germline CDR1 is SGHDN and CDR2 is FVKESK. The CDR3 length is 18 residues. CDR3 in amino acids: CASSQDVFVTSGSNEQFF. The CDR3, as DNA: TGTGCCAGCAGCCAAGACGTTTTTGTAACTAGCGGGAGTAATGAGCAGTTCTTC.

This clone was seen once. The chain combines TRBV28 with TRBJ1-2; TRBD1 aligns across 8 bases. The ends lost 3 bases at V and 5 bases at J; junction bases unmatched: 5. The CDR3 contains 14 residues. Germline CDR1 is MDHEN and CDR2 is SYDVKM. CDR3 residues: CASSFGQGMYGYTF. In nucleotides, the CDR3 is TGTGCCAGCAGTTTCGGACAGGGCATGTATGGCTACACCTTC.

The chain combines TRBV7-8 with TRBJ1-1; D is uncertain. Trimming shortened V by 7 bases and J by 1 base, and 10 bases separated the two germline ends. CDR3 length: 13 amino acids. The germline gives CDR1 SGHVS, CDR2 FQNEAQ. Here the CDR3 DNA reads TGTGCCAGCACTAAAACAGAGAACACTGAAGCTTTCTTT. It specifies CASTKTENTEAFF.

Turning to this clone: A junction boundary mismatches the germline segment, possibly from a read error. The genes are TRBV5-3 and TRBJ2-7; TRBD2 is a possible D gene (5 bases). TRBV5-3 is known as an ORF, though its function is uncertain. The CDR3 is 13 amino acids. The CDR3 DNA is TGTGCCAGCAGCTTGGGGAGAGCGGACGAGCAGTACTTC. Translating it yields CASSLGRADEQYF.

This chain uses TRBV27 with TRBJ1-5; 8 positions match TRBD1. The length of the CDR3 is 15 residues. Germline trimming cut 5 bases from V and 5 bases from J; bases unmatched to any gene: 8. The germline CDR1 and CDR2 sequences are MNHEY and SMNVEV (reference sequence). The CDR3 protein is CASSTGTGNDQPQHF. CDR3 bases: TGTGCCAGCAGTACTGGGACAGGAAACGATCAGCCCCAGCATTTT.

The J gene is TRBJ1-1, the V gene TRBV5-6; D is unresolved. Trimming removed 0 bases from V and 0 bases from J, with 12 bases in between. Germline V gives CDR1 SGHDT, CDR2 YYEEEE. The CDR3 consists of 16 residues. The CDR3 loop is CASSLGAGTMNTEAFF. The CDR3, as DNA: TGTGCCAGCAGCTTGGGCGCCGGAACAATGAACACTGAAGCTTTCTTT.

V and J are TRBV21-1 and TRBJ1-2; no DNA check was done on the table's D call, TRBD1. TRBV21-1 is deemed a pseudogene. The CDR3 has 15 amino acids. CDR3 residues: CASSPDRGPSYGYTF. Written as DNA, the CDR3 is TGTGCCAGCAGCCCGGACAGGGGGCCTTCCTATGGCTACACCTTC.

The chain joins TRBV28 to TRBJ1-3; 7 bases agree with TRBD1. V dropped 5 bases and J dropped 0; count of bases not matched to a gene: 7. This CDR3 spans 16 amino acids. Per germline, CDR1 MDHEN and CDR2 SYDVKM. The chain's CDR3 is CASSPLTGSSGNTIYF. The CDR3 region has the DNA TGTGCCAGCAGTCCTCTGACAGGGAGCTCTGGAAACACCATATATTTT.

As to this clone: This sample also contains other DNA sequences that code for the same CDR3. The gene calls are TRBV28 and TRBJ2-7, with TRBD2 as a possible D gene (6 bases). Germline CDR1 reads MDHEN; CDR2 reads SYDVKM. This CDR3 comprises 13 residues. Trimming took off 3 bases at V and 4 bases at J, with 10 bases between the two ends. This CDR3 reads CASSLEGTYEQYF. CDR3 bases: TGTGCCAGCAGTTTGGAGGGAACTTACGAGCAGTACTTC.

This chain joins TRBV9 and TRBJ2-7; a possible D gene is TRBD2 (5 bases). CDR3 size: 14 residues. Germline CDR1 is SGDLS and CDR2 is YYNGEE. V shed 3 bases and J shed 3 bases, with 13 bases lying between them. Written as DNA, the CDR3 is TGTGCCAGCAGCGCCGGGATGTCGAGCTACGAGCAGTACTTC. It encodes CASSAGMSSYEQYF.

V and J are TRBV28 and TRBJ2-7; TRBD2 is a possible D gene (6 bases). Trimming cost V 2 bases and J 5 bases, with 16 bases left between them. Germline CDR1 and CDR2: MDHEN and SYDVKM. This CDR3 spans 15 amino acids. The CDR3 DNA reads TGTGCCAGCAGTTTAACGGGGGATCCCAACAACGAGCAGTACTTC. As protein: CASSLTGDPNNEQYF.

The chain recombines TRBV6-1 with TRBJ2-7, with 9 bases fitting TRBD2. J lost 2 bases, V lost 3 bases, and 2 bases had no gene match. The CDR3 totals 14 residues. CDR1 MNHNS and CDR2 SASEGT come from the germline V gene. The CDR3 DNA reads TGTGCCAGCAGTGAGGCGGGAGGGACCTACGAGCAGTACTTC. Encoded protein: CASSEAGGTYEQYF.

The chain carries TRBV7-9 and TRBJ2-2; D might be TRBD1 (6 bases). The CDR3 loop spans 15 amino acids. Trimming pared 6 bases from V and 6 bases from J, leaving 17 bases between. CDR1 and CDR2 (germline): SEHNR, FQNEAQ (reference sequence). The CDR3 region is CASRSGTSISGELFF. The DNA of the CDR3 is TGTGCCAGCAGATCCGGGACATCGATTTCCGGGGAGCTGTTTTTT.